This record covers a single T cell receptor (beta chain). This sample was included in a study of blood T cell repertoires in COVID-19. Overall study: The United States, Italy and Spain were the sources of the acute and convalescent COVID-19 samples. In each case, the material was cDNA or gDNA derived from T cells, B-cell-depleted T cells, or PBMCs.

Original analysis: Using reference gene primer amplification, nucleated cell counts were estimated. Repertoires were generated with immunoSEQ multiplex PCR, while TCRdb's copy carries only in-frame clones and drops some. The DNA was the basis for D and trimming; V, J and clone size are from that table. The sample shows 210,000 or so clones, around 78% of them seen only once. The CDR3 loop spans 15 amino acids. The ends were cut back, 2 bases at V and 4 bases at J, with 12 bases in the middle. Germline V gives CDR1 SGHNT, CDR2 YENEEA. This clonotype originated in a woman aged 80 or older with active or convalescent COVID-19. The chain couples TRBV11-3 to TRBJ2-1; TRBD2 is a possible D gene (5 bases). Sequenced input: peripheral blood. Here the CDR3 reads CASSLRSSPYNEQFF. CDR3 nucleotide sequence: TGTGCCAGCAGCTTAAGGTCTAGCCCATACAATGAGCAGTTCTTC.